Given below is one TCR beta chain in context. Using immunoSEQ multiplex PCR, the repertoire was profiled, and TCRdb retains in-frame clones only, with some absent. The data contain about 75,000 clones, 86% of them singletons. The sample is drawn from a study of OX40 agonist ivuxolimab in advanced cancers. Study-level background: Two patients with cutaneous melanoma and one with hepatocellular carcinoma, three in total, showed partial responses.

Blood specimens came from baseline, cycle 4 day 1, and cycle 7 day 1. CDR1 and CDR2 from the germline V gene are MDHEN and SYDVKM. Deletions cut 5 bases from V and 5 bases from J, with 22 bases between. This CDR3 has 16 amino acids. This chain links TRBV28 with TRBJ2-7; D ambiguous. The specimen was CD4+ or CD8+ T cells sorted from blood, collected in a trial of the OX40 agonist ivuxolimab. The source is an adult with an advanced solid tumor such as melanoma, head and neck, liver or kidney cancer. CDR3 in DNA: TGTGCCAGCAGTCCCCCCCTTGTAACTGGATGGGACGAGCAGTACTTC. Its translation: CASSPPLVTGWDEQYF.